Below are 2 T cell receptor beta chains sequenced from a single sample in a study of OX40 agonist ivuxolimab in advanced cancers. Assay used: immunoSEQ multiplex PCR; TCRdb lists only in-frame clones, some missing. The table shows tens of thousands of clones, with around 87% occurring only once. Sequenced material: CD4+ or CD8+ T cells sorted from blood, taken in a trial of the OX40 agonist ivuxolimab. All receptors derive from an adult with an advanced solid tumor such as melanoma, head and neck, liver or kidney cancer.

The chain joins TRBV5-5 to TRBJ1-6; 7 bases match TRBD1. Unmatched junction bases numbered 3, after V lost 2 bases and J lost 7 bases. CDR1 and CDR2 from the germline V gene are SGHKS and YYEKEE (reference sequence). The CDR3 runs 14 residues. CDR3 nucleotides: TGTGCCAGCAGCTTTAGGACAGGAAATTCACCCCTCCACTTT. This gives the protein CASSFRTGNSPLHF.

The chain joins TRBV18 to TRBJ2-3; 11 nucleotides align to TRBD2. This CDR3 is built from 16 residues. Germline CDR1 and CDR2: KGHSH and LQKENI. Germline trimming cut 0 bases from V and 2 bases from J; bases unmatched to any gene: 1. CDR3 coding DNA: TGTGCCAGCTCACCACCGGGACTAGCGGACACAGATACGCAGTATTTT. Its translation: CASSPPGLADTDTQYF.